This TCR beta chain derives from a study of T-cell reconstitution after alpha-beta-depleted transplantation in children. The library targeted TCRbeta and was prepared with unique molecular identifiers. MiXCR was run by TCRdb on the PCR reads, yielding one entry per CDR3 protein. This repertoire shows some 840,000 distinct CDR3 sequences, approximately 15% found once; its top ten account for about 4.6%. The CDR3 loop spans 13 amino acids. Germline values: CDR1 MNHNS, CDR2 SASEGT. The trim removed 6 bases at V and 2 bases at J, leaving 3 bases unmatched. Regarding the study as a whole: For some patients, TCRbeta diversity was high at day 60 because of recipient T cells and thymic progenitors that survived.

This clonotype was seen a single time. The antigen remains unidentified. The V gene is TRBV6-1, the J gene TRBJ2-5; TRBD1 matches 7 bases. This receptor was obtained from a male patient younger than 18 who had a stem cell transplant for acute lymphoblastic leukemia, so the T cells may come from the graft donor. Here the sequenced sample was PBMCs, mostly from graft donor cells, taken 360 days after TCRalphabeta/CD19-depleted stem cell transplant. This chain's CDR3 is CASRARGQETQYF. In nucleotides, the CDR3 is TGTGCCAGCAGGGCCAGGGGGCAAGAGACCCAGTACTTC.